Listed here is a single TCR beta chain. There are many counts of this clonotype. Which antigen it targets is not known. Qualities for individual bases were not recorded, and no much larger clone is one base off. These data are taken from a study of early T cells in non-severe SARS-CoV-2 infection (dated by TCRdb to the early 2020s). Study-wide context: Because TCR sequencing was done on bulk RNA from unsorted whole blood, the alpha and beta chains could not be paired. The full study reports these points: VDJdb matching was skewed toward anti-spike CD8 responses, so virus-specific expansions were likely underestimated and private and CD4 specificities were missed.

The study was a case-control design nested within a healthcare worker cohort in London, UK, with weekly nasopharyngeal swab PCR tests and blood sampling. Healthcare workers were recruited between 23 and 31 March 2020, during the week of the UK lockdown, and were followed weekly for up to roughly 15 weeks. The library was generated by 5' RACE. Sequencing instrument: NextSeq 500. In the TCR library protocol, unique molecular identifiers were attached to individual cDNA molecules to correct for PCR bias and sequencing error. Both TCR alpha and beta chains were sequenced, and tight co-correlation was observed between alpha and beta sequence abundances in each sample. The original pipeline was this. Decombinator V4 was used to annotate TCR sequences for V gene, J gene and CDR3. TCRs were defined as expanded if a significant change between any two time points was detected under a Poisson model with p below 0.0001. TCR abundances were normalised to the total number of TCRs sequenced in each sample and reported as counts per million. A search of VDJdb, accessed on 1 November 2021, was run for TCRs annotated to CMV, EBV and SARS-CoV-2, with TCRs annotated for multiple antigens excluded. Using fastp at Q25 and MiXCR, TCRdb reprocessed the public reads and kept productive beta chains. Every CDR3 protein is listed once, alongside the most common genes and DNA of its rows. For this entry, the V and J calls and clone size follow TCRdb and not the study's own pipeline. Within this sample are about 94,000 distinct CDR3 sequences, with around 13% of them counted one time only. About 2.1% of the sample comes from the top ten.

The clonotype comes from an adult who was a healthcare worker with PCR-confirmed SARS-CoV-2 infection or an uninfected control (not recorded which). The sequenced sample consisted of whole blood.

The CDR3 region has the sequence CASSPPGGPSRGELFF. The base sequence is TGTGCCAGCAGTCCCCCGGGGGGGCCCTCCCGCGGGGAGCTGTTTTTT. The sequence joins TRBV2 to TRBJ2-2; 8 junctional bases match TRBD2. The CDR1 and CDR2 encoded by the germline V gene are SNHLY and FYNNEI. The CDR3 runs 16 residues from the cysteine to the phenylalanine. CDR3 DNA only is kept here, 48 bases in frame from base 1. Here V drops 5 bases and J drops 7 bases, and the junction holds 12 bases not matched to any gene. The entire variable domain, with the stretches around the CDR3 drawn from the reference TRBV2 and TRBJ2-2 proteins, is EPEVTQTPSHQVTQMGQEVILRCVPISNHLYFYWYRQILGQKVEFLVSFYNNEISEKSEIFDDQFSVERPDGSNFTLKIRSTKLEDSAMYFCASSPPGGPSRGELFFGEGSRLTVL.